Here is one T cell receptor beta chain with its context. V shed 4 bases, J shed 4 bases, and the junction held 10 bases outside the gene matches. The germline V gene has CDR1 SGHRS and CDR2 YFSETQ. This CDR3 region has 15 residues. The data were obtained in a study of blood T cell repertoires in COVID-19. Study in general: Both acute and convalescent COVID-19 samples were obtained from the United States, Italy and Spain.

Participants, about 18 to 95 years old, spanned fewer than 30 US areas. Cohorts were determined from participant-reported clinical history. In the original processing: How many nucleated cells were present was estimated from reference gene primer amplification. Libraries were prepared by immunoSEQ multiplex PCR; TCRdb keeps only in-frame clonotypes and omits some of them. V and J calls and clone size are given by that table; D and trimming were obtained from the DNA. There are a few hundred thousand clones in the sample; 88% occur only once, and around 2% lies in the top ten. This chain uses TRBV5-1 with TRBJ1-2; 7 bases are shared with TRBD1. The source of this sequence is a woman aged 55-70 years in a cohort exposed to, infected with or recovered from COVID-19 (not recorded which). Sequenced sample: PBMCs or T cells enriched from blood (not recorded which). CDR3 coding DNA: TGCGCCAGCAGCCCGAGGGAAGGGGGCATCTATGGCTACACCTTC. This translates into CASSPREGGIYGYTF.